The TCR beta chain described here comes from a study of CD8+ T cells in alopecia areata. Germline V gene lookup returns CDR1 MNHEY and CDR2 SVGAGI. Trimming took off 8 bases at V and 1 base at J, with 12 bases between the two ends. This CDR3 spans 13 amino acids. Once RNA had been extracted, it was reverse transcribed into cDNA to act as the sequencing template. Measured with immunoSEQ multiplex PCR; TCRdb has only the in-frame clones, and not every one. The table has about 200,000 clones, 57% seen once; the top ten hold 0.4% to 0.55%. The rearrangement uses TRBV6-5 and TRBJ2-7, with unresolved D. This specimen was CD4+ T cells sorted from blood, taken at week 0. The TCR sequence derives from a human donor with alopecia areata. CDR3 DNA sequence: TGTGCCAGCGGCGGCAGCCGGTCCTACGAGCAGTACTTC. Encoded protein: CASGGSRSYEQYF.